A single TCR beta chain is shown here with its context. Its cognate antigen is unknown. Mismatch with germline at one junction end may stem from a read error. The CDR3 is 14 residues long. The germline gives CDR1 MNHNS, CDR2 SASEGT. This sample was taken from a study of regulatory T cells in long-lasting Graves disease. Study-level information: Over 5 years on antithyroid drugs plus positive TSH receptor antibodies marked Graves' disease as persistent. Study results and caveats: TCR diversity was lower in persistent Graves' patients than in newly diagnosed ones. When disease was persistent, TRBV28, TRBJ1-2 and TRBJ2-5 were the favored segments.

Described time point: persistent/refractory GD, antithyroid drugs over 5 years with positive TRAb. PBMC RNA was the source of the TCR library. HTBI primers from iRepertoire and Arm-PCR of CDR3 regions yielded the TCR beta libraries. TCRdb reprocessed the multiplex PCR reads via MiXCR and lists one record per CDR3 protein. The sample has about 470,000 distinct CDR3 sequences, roughly 20% seen once. The chain links TRBV6-1 to TRBJ1-6; D uncertain. Sample: peripheral blood mononuclear cells (PBMCs), taken when the disease was refractory, from a patient treated with antithyroid drugs. This TCR came from a female donor with Graves disease. The CDR3 sequence: CASSYGVAESPPHF. CDR3 bases: TGTGCCAGCAGTTACGGAGTGGCCGAGTCACCCCCCCACTTT.